Each of the 9 T cell receptor beta chains below was sequenced from the same sample in a study of vaccination and CD4 T cells after COVID-19. Oncomine TCR Beta short-read sequencing was applied to DNA from cultured CD4+ T cells. Each CDR3 protein is one row after TCRdb ran MiXCR on the PCR reads. The sample gives some 10,000 distinct CDR3 sequences, over 20% of which show up once; 9% to 15% is in the top ten. Treatment described: roughly ten-day PBMC culture with coronavirus spike peptide pools or control peptides (ViraFEST assay). No antigen has been identified for these receptors. The sequencing used CD4+ T cells from blood, cultured in vitro, collected after SARS-CoV-2 vaccination. These receptors were collected from a human donor who had recovered from COVID-19.

This clonotype is judged medium-sized. The chain recombines TRBV6-5 with TRBJ2-3; TRBD1 agrees at 7 bases. The CDR3 spans 14 residues. Germline V lookup: CDR1 MNHEY, CDR2 SVGAGI. The V and J ends lost 0 bases and 4 bases, in that order; junction bases with no gene match: 1. CDR3 in amino acids: CASSYSQGADTQYF. CDR3 nucleotide sequence: TGTGCCAGCAGTTACTCCCAGGGGGCAGATACGCAGTATTTT.

This clonotype has only a few counts. This sequence joins TRBV7-2 and TRBJ2-1, with D unclear. The CDR3 is made up of 16 amino acids. Germline lookup yields CDR1 SGHTA and CDR2 FQGNSA. V was clipped by 1 base and J by 7 bases, with 17 bases between them. CDR3 in DNA: TGTGCCAGCAGCTTAGGATCCACCATAATAGTGAATGAGCAGTTCTTC. Protein product: CASSLGSTIIVNEQFF. The whole variable domain, filled in from reference TRBV7-2 and TRBJ2-1, reads GAGVSQSPSNKVTEKGKDVELRCDPISGHTALYWYRQSLGQGLEFLIYFQGNSAPDKSGLPSDRFSAERTGGSVSTLTIQRTQQEDSAVYLCASSLGSTIIVNEQFFGPGTRLTVL.

The genes are TRBV5-4 and TRBJ2-7; no reliable D call. Germline values: CDR1 SGHNT, CDR2 YYREEE (reference sequence). CDR3 length: 16 residues. The V gene lost 6 bases and the J gene lost 2 bases, with 21 bases spanning the gap. The CDR3 here is CASTSGKSRLPYEQYF. Here the CDR3 DNA reads TGTGCCAGCACCAGTGGGAAATCCAGACTTCCCTACGAGCAGTACTTC.

The V call is TRBV5-5, the J call TRBJ2-7, with 9 bases fitting TRBD2. Germline V gene data show CDR1 as SGHKS and CDR2 as YYEKEE (reference sequence). The trim removed 4 bases at V and 3 bases at J, leaving 14 bases unmatched. CDR3 length: 17 residues. The CDR3 protein is CASSPAPGTSTYYEQYF. In DNA form, the CDR3 reads TGTGCCAGCAGCCCGGCCCCTGGGACTAGCACCTACTACGAGCAGTACTTC.

In this sample, this clonotype turned up a few times. This chain joins TRBV7-9 and TRBJ1-2; weak D call: TRBD1 (6 bases). Germline V gene lookup returns CDR1 SEHNR and CDR2 FQNEAQ (reference sequence). CDR3 length equals 14 residues. V lost 3 bases and J lost 8, with 16 bases in between. The CDR3 nucleotides read TGTGCCAGCAGCTTCAGGGGACTCGATGAGGGCTACACCTTC. Encoded protein: CASSFRGLDEGYTF.

By share, this clonotype ranks as medium-sized. The rearrangement uses TRBV27 and TRBJ1-1, with D possibly being TRBD1 (6 bases). The germline V gene has CDR1 MNHEY and CDR2 SMNVEV (reference sequence). V lost 5 bases and J 4 bases, leaving 14 bases between the germline ends. This CDR3 contains 14 residues. CDR3 in DNA: TGTGCCAGCAGTCCCTTCAGGGGTACCACTGAAGCTTTCTTT. Translating gives CASSPFRGTTEAFF.

The table lists this clonotype with a few counts. V and J are TRBV7-3 and TRBJ2-2; the D call may be TRBD1 or TRBD2 (5 bases each). The germline CDR1 and CDR2 sequences are SGHTA and FQGTGA. Trimming cost V 1 base and J 1 base, with 13 bases left between them. The CDR3 extends over 17 amino acids. In DNA, the CDR3 is TGTGCCAGCAGCTTAAGCCCGCCGGGGCTGAACACCGGGGAGCTGTTTTTT. This encodes CASSLSPPGLNTGELFF.

This clonotype was observed a few times. This chain joins TRBV2 and TRBJ2-7; 8 bases agree with TRBD2. There are 14 residues in the CDR3. Germline assignment: CDR1 SNHLY and CDR2 FYNNEI. Trimming at V came to 9 bases and at J to 1 base, leaving 8 bases not matched to a gene. CDR3 in amino acids: CASQRETVSYEQYF. As DNA, the CDR3 is TGTGCCAGTCAGCGGGAGACGGTTTCCTACGAGCAGTACTTC.

The V and J genes are TRBV28 and TRBJ1-6; TRBD1 is a possible D gene (5 bases). The V end was cut by 6 bases, the J end by 1 base, with 13 bases between. The CDR3 runs 16 residues. Germline V gene data show CDR1 as MDHEN and CDR2 as SYDVKM. CDR3 nucleotide sequence: TGTGCCAGCAGACCCCGGGGGAAATCCTATAATTCACCCCTCCACTTT. This encodes CASRPRGKSYNSPLHF.